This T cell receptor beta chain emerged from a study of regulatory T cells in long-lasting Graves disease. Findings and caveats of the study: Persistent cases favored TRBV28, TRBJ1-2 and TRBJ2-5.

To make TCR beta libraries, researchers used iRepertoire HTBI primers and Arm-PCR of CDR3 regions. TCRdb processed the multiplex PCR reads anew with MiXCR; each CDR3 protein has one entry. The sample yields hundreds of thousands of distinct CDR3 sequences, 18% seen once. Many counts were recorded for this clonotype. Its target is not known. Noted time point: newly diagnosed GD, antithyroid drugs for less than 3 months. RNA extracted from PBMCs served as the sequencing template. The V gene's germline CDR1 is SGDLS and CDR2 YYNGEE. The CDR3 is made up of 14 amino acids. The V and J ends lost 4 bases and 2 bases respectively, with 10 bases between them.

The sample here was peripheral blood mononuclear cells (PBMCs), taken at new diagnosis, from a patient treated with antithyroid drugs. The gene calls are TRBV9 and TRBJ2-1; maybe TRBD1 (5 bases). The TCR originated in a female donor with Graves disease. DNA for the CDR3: TGTGCCAGCAGCAAAGAAGGGGCCTACAATGAGCAGTTCTTC. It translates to CASSKEGAYNEQFF. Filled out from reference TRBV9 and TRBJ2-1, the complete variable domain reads DSGVTQTPKHLITATGQRVTLRCSPRSGDLSVYWYQQSLDQGLQFLIQYYNGEERAKGNILERFSAQQFPDLHSELNLSSLELGDSALYFCASSKEGAYNEQFFGPGTRLTVL.